These 25 T cell receptor beta chains were sequenced from one sample in a study of Ad26.COV2.S vaccination and SARS-CoV-2 variants. Treatment noted: 19 received Ad26.COV2.S at low or high dose, single or two shots; about 5 received placebo; per-sample allocation not given. Day 63 after the first injection of vaccine or placebo was the sampling time. Sequenced by immunoSEQ multiplex PCR; TCRdb stores in-frame clones only, minus some. The sample comprises roughly 510,000 clones, roughly 89% of which are singletons, and around 13% rests with the top ten. Sequencing was performed on peripheral blood, taken in a trial of Ad26.COV2.S vaccine versus placebo. These receptors were taken from a person aged 18-60 years who received the Ad26.COV2.S COVID-19 vaccine or a placebo.

J is TRBJ1-4 and V is TRBV28; D uncertain. Trimming cost V 9 bases and J 5 bases, with 10 bases left between them. Per germline, CDR1 MDHEN and CDR2 SYDVKM. The CDR3 runs 12 residues. The CDR3 spells CASGYPNEKLFF. The DNA for the CDR3 is TGTGCCAGTGGTTACCCGAATGAAAAACTGTTTTTT.

The chain combines TRBV30 with TRBJ1-4; TRBD1 is a possible D gene (6 bases). Germline assignment: CDR1 GTSNPN and CDR2 SVGIG (reference sequence). This CDR3 spans 16 amino acids. Trimming took off 0 bases at V and 8 bases at J, with 19 bases between the two ends. This CDR3 reads CAWSVGVQGAWEKLFF. Here the CDR3 DNA reads TGTGCCTGGAGTGTCGGCGTACAGGGAGCGTGGGAAAAACTGTTTTTT. Full variable domain (outside the CDR3, taken from reference TRBV30 and TRBJ1-4): SQTIHQWPATLVQPVGSPLSLECTVEGTSNPNLYWYRQAAGRGLQLLFYSVGIGQISSEVPQNLSASRPQDRQFILSSKKLLLSDSGFYLCAWSVGVQGAWEKLFFGSGTQLSVL.

The V gene is TRBV15, the J gene TRBJ1-6, with a possible D match to TRBD1 (6 bases). CDR1 is LNHNV and CDR2 is YYDKDF in the germline V gene (reference sequence). This CDR3 has 15 amino acids. V was clipped by 1 base and J by 13 bases, with 17 bases between them. This CDR3 is CATSRVAGAGDPLHF. The CDR3, as DNA: TGTGCCACCAGCAGAGTAGCAGGGGCAGGAGACCCCCTCCACTTT.

The chain employs TRBV11-2 and TRBJ2-7, with D possibly matching TRBD2 (5 bases). This CDR3 has 12 residues. Germline V lookup: CDR1 SGHAT, CDR2 FQNNGV. Trimming left V 5 bases short and J 9 bases short, with 14 bases between. CDR3 nucleotides: TGTGCCAGCAGCCCCTCGCGGGCGAGGCAGTACTTC. Amino acids: CASSPSRARQYF.

The genes are TRBV7-2 and TRBJ2-7; tentative D call: TRBD1 (6 bases). CDR1 is SGHTA and CDR2 is FQGNSA in the germline V gene. The CDR3 is 13 residues long. V was shortened by 2 bases and J by 6 bases, with 11 bases between the two germline ends. The CDR3 DNA reads TGTGCCAGCAGCTTATGGGGGCCGGTCGAGCAGTACTTC. Residues: CASSLWGPVEQYF.

V usage is TRBV5-1 and J usage is TRBJ2-3, with D possibly matching TRBD2 (6 bases). Trimming removed 3 bases from V and 6 bases from J, with 17 bases in between. This CDR3 comprises 15 residues. Germline V gene lookup returns CDR1 SGHRS and CDR2 YFSETQ. The CDR3 DNA is TGCGCCAGCAGCTCCGGACTAACCCTAGGGGATACGCAGTATTTT. It encodes CASSSGLTLGDTQYF.

The rearrangement joins TRBV6-5 to TRBJ1-1; no firm D call. This CDR3 region has 15 residues. The germline V gene has CDR1 MNHEY and CDR2 SVGAGI. V gave up 7 bases and J gave up 2 bases, with 17 bases separating them. CDR3 DNA sequence: TGTGCCAGCACCCTGACCCTCCTATCTAACACTGAAGCTTTCTTT. This encodes CASTLTLLSNTEAFF.

The V gene is TRBV7-2, the J gene TRBJ1-6, with 8 bases that match TRBD1. The CDR3 is made up of 15 amino acids. V gave up 5 bases and J gave up 6 bases; unmatched junction bases: 6. CDR1 and CDR2 from the germline V gene are SGHTA and FQGNSA. This CDR3 is CASSLPGQVNSPLHF. CDR3 in DNA: TGTGCCAGCAGCCTACCGGGACAGGTTAATTCACCCCTCCACTTT.

V is TRBV28 and J is TRBJ1-2, with 7 bases that match TRBD1. Germline CDR1 MDHEN, CDR2 SYDVKM. Trimming removed 3 bases from V and 7 bases from J; junction bases left unmatched: 5. CDR3 length: 13 residues. As DNA, the CDR3 is TGTGCCAGCAGTTTTGCCAGGGGGGGTGGCTACACCTTC. Its translation: CASSFARGGGYTF.

In this sample, this clone turned up a few times. The chain combines TRBV2 with TRBJ2-3; 8 nucleotides match TRBD2. CDR3 length: 13 residues. Germline V lookup: CDR1 SNHLY, CDR2 FYNNEI. Losses at the gene ends were 6 bases for V and 4 bases for J; bases not matched to a gene: 3. CDR3 residues: CASSGTRADTQYF. The DNA of the CDR3 is TGTGCCAGCAGCGGGACTAGGGCAGATACGCAGTATTTT. The whole variable domain, remainder taken from reference TRBV2 and TRBJ2-3, is EPEVTQTPSHQVTQMGQEVILRCVPISNHLYFYWYRQILGQKVEFLVSFYNNEISEKSEIFDDQFSVERPDGSNFTLKIRSTKLEDSAMYFCASSGTRADTQYFGPGTRLTVL.

The chain uses TRBV19 and TRBJ2-7; D might be TRBD1 or TRBD2, each matching 6 bases. This CDR3 spans 15 amino acids. Germline V CDR1 and CDR2: LNHDA, SQIVND (reference sequence). V shed 5 bases and J shed 3 bases, with 17 bases lying between them. In nucleotides, the CDR3 is TGTGCCAGTAGTTTAACGGGGGCTCCCCTCTACGAGCAGTACTTC. Its translation: CASSLTGAPLYEQYF.

The gene calls are TRBV19 and TRBJ2-7, with D perhaps TRBD1 (7 bases). In germline, CDR1 is LNHDA, CDR2 SQIVND (reference sequence). Trimming pared 9 bases from V and 2 bases from J, leaving 17 bases between. The CDR3 totals 14 residues. CDR3 sequence (DNA): TGTGCCAGCATGGGGGGACAGTCAACCTACGAGCAGTACTTC. Translation: CASMGGQSTYEQYF.

The genes are TRBV5-1 and TRBJ1-6; D is unclear. V was shortened by 0 bases and J by 2 bases, with 6 bases between the two germline ends. From germline, CDR1 is SGHRS and CDR2 YFSETQ. The CDR3 is 15 residues long. This chain's CDR3 is CASSLEGPYNSPLHF. CDR3 in DNA: TGCGCCAGCAGCTTGGAAGGGCCCTATAATTCACCCCTCCACTTT.

The rearrangement uses TRBV4-2 and TRBJ2-4; 12 bases map to TRBD2. Per the germline V gene, CDR1 is LGHNA and CDR2 is YNFKEQ. Losses at the gene ends were 2 bases for V and 3 bases for J; bases not matched to a gene: 17. CDR3 size: 21 residues. CDR3 amino acids: CASSQRAAPGLAGTFKNIQYF. The CDR3 DNA is TGTGCCAGCAGCCAAAGGGCGGCCCCGGGACTAGCGGGTACCTTCAAAAACATTCAGTACTTC.

The chain links TRBV6-6 to TRBJ2-7; perhaps TRBD1 as D (6 bases). This CDR3 is built from 14 residues. The ends were cut back, 2 bases at V and 0 bases at J, with 8 bases in the middle. CDR1 MNHNY and CDR2 SVGAGI come from the germline V gene (reference sequence). CDR3 in amino acids: CASSYLDSSYEQYF. The CDR3 DNA reads TGTGCCAGCAGTTACCTGGACAGCTCCTACGAGCAGTACTTC.

The chain joins TRBV7-3 to TRBJ1-1; D is perhaps TRBD1 (5 bases). V shed 1 base and J shed 6 bases, with 12 bases lying between them. This CDR3 has 14 amino acids. Per the germline V gene, CDR1 is SGHTA and CDR2 is FQGTGA. The CDR3 nucleotides read TGTGCCAGCAGCTTAATATTGGGACGGCCTGAAGCTTTCTTT. Protein: CASSLILGRPEAFF.

The chain is built from TRBV30 and TRBJ2-3, with D unresolved. The CDR3 extends over 14 amino acids. Germline assignment: CDR1 GTSNPN and CDR2 SVGIG (reference sequence). Trimming shortened V by 1 base and J by 0 bases, and 8 bases separated the two germline ends. The CDR3 is CAWSGQTSTDTQYF. CDR3 DNA sequence: TGTGCCTGGAGTGGGCAGACTAGCACAGATACGCAGTATTTT.

The chain joins TRBV9 to TRBJ2-1, with D unclear. CDR1 and CDR2 (germline): SGDLS, YYNGEE. The ends were cut back, 0 bases at V and 10 bases at J, with 11 bases in the middle. The length of the CDR3 is 13 residues. DNA of the CDR3: TGTGCCAGCAGCGTAGCCCCTTTGAACGAGCAGTTCTTC. Translating it yields CASSVAPLNEQFF.

The chain couples TRBV2 to TRBJ2-5; 9 bases are a match to TRBD2. CDR1 and CDR2 from the germline V gene are SNHLY and FYNNEI. The CDR3 runs to 14 residues. V lost 7 bases, J lost 2 bases, and 5 bases stayed unmatched. CDR3 DNA sequence: TGTGCCAGCACAGGACTAGCGTTTCAAGAGACCCAGTACTTC. Its translation is CASTGLAFQETQYF.

The V call is TRBV3-1 (or the pseudogene TRBV3-2), the J call TRBJ2-5; a weak D match, TRBD2 (5 bases). V lost 1 base and J lost 1, with 10 bases in between. Germline-derived CDR1 and CDR2 are LGHDT and YNNKEL (reference sequence). There are 15 residues in the CDR3. The CDR3 DNA sequence: TGTGCCAGCAGCCAAGGGGGAGAGGTCCAAGAGACCCAGTACTTC. Translation: CASSQGGEVQETQYF.

J is TRBJ1-1 and V is TRBV28; no clear D gene. Germline values: CDR1 MDHEN, CDR2 SYDVKM. The V end was cut by 4 bases, the J end by 4 bases, with 13 bases between. This CDR3 is built from 14 residues. In DNA, the CDR3 is TGTGCCAGCAGTTCACGGCGTCGGGGCACTGAAGCTTTCTTT. It is translated as CASSSRRRGTEAFF. The whole variable domain, remainder taken from reference TRBV28 and TRBJ1-1, is DVKVTQSSRYLVKRTGEKVFLECVQDMDHENMFWYRQDPGLGLRLIYFSYDVKMKEKGDIPEGYSVSREKKERFSLILESASTNQTSMYLCASSSRRRGTEAFFGQGTRLTVV.

V usage is TRBV5-1 and J usage is TRBJ1-1; 9 nucleotides agree with TRBD1. Looked up from germline, CDR1 is SGHRS and CDR2 is YFSETQ. The CDR3 loop spans 16 amino acids. V lost 5 bases to trimming and J lost 4 bases; unmatched junction nucleotides: 12. The CDR3 loop reads CASRILQGAGGTEAFF. As DNA, the CDR3 is TGCGCCAGCAGAATCCTACAGGGGGCCGGGGGCACTGAAGCTTTCTTT. The complete variable domain, with remaining parts taken from reference TRBV5-1 and TRBJ1-1, reads KAGVTQTPRYLIKTRGQQVTLSCSPISGHRSVSWYQQTPGQGLQFLFEYFSETQRNKGNFPGRFSGRQFSNSRSEMNVSTLELGDSALYLCASRILQGAGGTEAFFGQGTRLTVV.

This rearrangement joins TRBV12-3 or TRBV12-4 to TRBJ1-2; no firm D call. This CDR3 has 13 residues. V lost 6 bases, J lost 4 bases, and 12 bases lay in between. The CDR3 coding sequence is TGTGCCAGCAGGGACTCGGGAGTCTATGGCTACACCTTC. This gives the protein CASRDSGVYGYTF.

This chain uses TRBV25-1 with TRBJ1-1, with a possible D match to TRBD1 (6 bases). Looked up from germline, CDR1 is MGHDK and CDR2 is SYGVNS. This CDR3 is built from 12 residues. V lost 2 bases and J lost 12, with 13 bases in between. CDR3 region: CASSEGGLPPFF. In DNA, the CDR3 is TGTGCCAGCAGTGAAGGGGGCCTCCCTCCTTTCTTT.

The CDR3 spells CASSIDFWTVEKLFF. The CDR3 DNA follows: TGTGCCAGTAGTATAGATTTTTGGACAGTGGAAAAACTGTTTTTT. The rearrangement joins TRBV19 to TRBJ1-4; D is perhaps TRBD1 (6 bases). V shed 0 bases and J shed 8 bases, with 13 bases lying between them. Germline V gives CDR1 LNHDA, CDR2 SQIVND (reference sequence). CDR3 length: 15 amino acids.